The rows below give T cell receptor beta chains drawn from one sample of a study of HIV-infected patients and healthy controls. TCRdb independently ran MiXCR on the 5' RACE reads; one entry per CDR3 protein. In the table there are roughly 15,000 distinct CDR3 sequences, roughly 9.9% of which are singletons. The sequenced sample consisted of blood. Every receptor here comes from an adult in good health. CDR3s include the opening cysteine and the closing phenylalanine or tryptophan. The order of the fields is J gene, clone size, D gene, V gene, CDR3 DNA, CDR3 protein. D genes are given only for firm matches. Only some rows state a clone size, as once, few, many or a class for expanded clones.

j_gene: TRBJ1-5; abundance: NA; d_gene: NA; v_gene: TRBV10-2; CDR3nt: TGCGCCAGCACCGAGGGCAGCCTCAATCAGCCCCAGCATTTT; CDR3aa: CASTEGSLNQPQHF
j_gene: TRBJ2-3; abundance: many; d_gene: NA; v_gene: TRBV18; CDR3nt: TGTGCCAGCTCATGGAGAGATACAGATACGCAGTATTTT; CDR3aa: CASSWRDTDTQYF
j_gene: TRBJ2-1; abundance: many; d_gene: TRBD2; v_gene: TRBV6-2/TRBV6-3; CDR3nt: TGTGCCAGCAGCAACGCGGGAGGACTAGCGGGGCGTGGGCAGTTCTTC; CDR3aa: CASSNAGGLAGRGQFF
j_gene: TRBJ2-2; abundance: many; d_gene: TRBD2; v_gene: TRBV30; CDR3nt: TGTGCCTGGAAGGCGGGAGGGTCAGTCGGGGAGCTGTTTTTT; CDR3aa: CAWKAGGSVGELFF
j_gene: TRBJ2-3; abundance: many; d_gene: NA; v_gene: TRBV27; CDR3nt: TGTGCCAGCAGTTTATCCGGGCCCACACGAGATACGCAGTATTTT; CDR3aa: CASSLSGPTRDTQYF
j_gene: TRBJ2-3; abundance: NA; d_gene: TRBD2; v_gene: TRBV19; CDR3nt: TGTGCCAGTAGTATGCGGGGGGGGACAGATACGCAGTATTTT; CDR3aa: CASSMRGGTDTQYF
j_gene: TRBJ2-1; abundance: NA; d_gene: NA; v_gene: TRBV28; CDR3nt: TGTGCCAGCAGTTCCCCAGCAATGGATGAGCAGTTCTTC; CDR3aa: CASSSPAMDEQFF
j_gene: TRBJ2-7; abundance: medium-sized; d_gene: TRBD1; v_gene: TRBV25-1; CDR3nt: TGTGCCACCACCGGGACAGGGGGCTTCCCCCGTGCCTACGAGCAGTACTTC; CDR3aa: CATTGTGGFPRAYEQYF
j_gene: TRBJ2-1; abundance: many; d_gene: NA; v_gene: TRBV5-1; CDR3nt: TGCGCCAGCAGCTTGTGGTTGGGGGATGACAATGAGCAGTTCTTC; CDR3aa: CASSLWLGDDNEQFF
j_gene: TRBJ1-5; abundance: many; d_gene: TRBD1; v_gene: TRBV20-1; CDR3nt: TGCAGTGCTAGAGGCGGGACAGGGGGCCGAAGTGGCAATCAGCCCCAGCATTTT; CDR3aa: CSARGGTGGRSGNQPQHF
j_gene: TRBJ1-4; abundance: NA; d_gene: NA; v_gene: TRBV27; CDR3nt: TGTGCCAGCAGAAAGGGGGAACTGGCAACTAATGAAAAACTGTTTTTT; CDR3aa: CASRKGELATNEKLFF
j_gene: TRBJ1-2; abundance: few; d_gene: NA; v_gene: TRBV6-2/TRBV6-3; CDR3nt: TGTGCCAGCAGTTACTCGACAAGGGGACCAGCCTATGGCTACACCTTC; CDR3aa: CASSYSTRGPAYGYTF
j_gene: TRBJ2-1; abundance: NA; d_gene: TRBD1; v_gene: TRBV7-8; CDR3nt: TGTGCCAGCAGCTTAAGACAGGGGGGGTCCAATGAGCAGTTCTTC; CDR3aa: CASSLRQGGSNEQFF
j_gene: TRBJ1-2; abundance: few; d_gene: TRBD1; v_gene: TRBV12-3/TRBV12-4; CDR3nt: TGTGCCAGCAGCCTGACCGGGACAGGGAACGTCTATGGCTACACCTTC; CDR3aa: CASSLTGTGNVYGYTF
j_gene: TRBJ1-6; abundance: many; d_gene: TRBD1; v_gene: TRBV19; CDR3nt: TGTGCCAGTAGTCTAACGGGACAGCCCTATAATTCACCCCTCCACTTT; CDR3aa: CASSLTGQPYNSPLHF
j_gene: TRBJ2-2; abundance: many; d_gene: NA; v_gene: TRBV7-9; CDR3nt: TGTGCCAGCAGCCCCATCCCCGGGGAGCTGTTTTTT; CDR3aa: CASSPIPGELFF
j_gene: TRBJ1-5; abundance: medium-sized; d_gene: NA; v_gene: TRBV30; CDR3nt: TGTGCCTGGAGTCCCTTTAACGGGGGCTCTCAGCCCCAGCATTTT; CDR3aa: CAWSPFNGGSQPQHF
j_gene: TRBJ1-6; abundance: few; d_gene: NA; v_gene: TRBV5-5; CDR3nt: TGTGCCAGCAGCTTGGCAGCGGCGGGGAGGCCCCTGGATTCACCCCTCCACTTT; CDR3aa: CASSLAAAGRPLDSPLHF
j_gene: TRBJ1-2; abundance: medium-sized; d_gene: NA; v_gene: TRBV3-1; CDR3nt: TGTGCCAGCAGCCAAGAAATAGGCCCCCGTCAGTTGGGGCGCGGGGCCTTCTATGGCTACACCTTC; CDR3aa: CASSQEIGPRQLGRGAFYGYTF
j_gene: TRBJ1-1; abundance: many; d_gene: NA; v_gene: TRBV20-1; CDR3nt: TGCAGTGCTAGAGATTGGGGGAGTGAGGTCGAGGACACTGAAGCTTTCTTT; CDR3aa: CSARDWGSEVEDTEAFF
j_gene: TRBJ2-1; abundance: many; d_gene: NA; v_gene: TRBV19; CDR3nt: TGTGCCAGTCGACCCGAGTCCCGGAGCTCCTACAATGAGCAGTTCTTC; CDR3aa: CASRPESRSSYNEQFF
j_gene: TRBJ1-1; abundance: many; d_gene: NA; v_gene: TRBV12-3/TRBV12-4; CDR3nt: TGTGCCAGCAGTTTTGGGGCAGAGAACACTGAAGCTTTCTTT; CDR3aa: CASSFGAENTEAFF
j_gene: TRBJ2-7; abundance: NA; d_gene: TRBD1; v_gene: TRBV7-9; CDR3nt: TGTGCCAGCAGCCAATGGACAGGGGTGTCCTACGAGCAGTACTTC; CDR3aa: CASSQWTGVSYEQYF
j_gene: TRBJ2-7; abundance: medium-sized; d_gene: NA; v_gene: TRBV4-2; CDR3nt: TGTGCCAGCAGCCTTGGGGATGAACAGGGAGGCTACGAGCAGTACTTC; CDR3aa: CASSLGDEQGGYEQYF
j_gene: TRBJ1-5; abundance: NA; d_gene: NA; v_gene: TRBV7-9; CDR3nt: TGTGCCAGCAGCTCGCAACGGAATCAGCCCCAGCATTTT; CDR3aa: CASSSQRNQPQHF
j_gene: TRBJ1-5; abundance: medium-sized; d_gene: TRBD1; v_gene: TRBV4-2; CDR3nt: TGTGCCAGCAGCCAAAGGACAGGATCGGGCAATCAGCCCCAGCATTTT; CDR3aa: CASSQRTGSGNQPQHF